Included here is one T cell receptor (beta chain) sequence, with context. The sample comes from a study of OX40 agonist ivuxolimab in advanced cancers. Overall study context: The patients got ivuxolimab, which is an agonistic anti-OX40 (CD134) antibody. Anti-PD-1, anti-PD-L1 or anti-CTLA-4 therapy given earlier was allowed, and 35% to 50% had some.

The CDR3 contains 16 residues. Germline V gene data show CDR1 as SNHLY and CDR2 as FYNNEI. V was trimmed by 1 base and J by 10 bases, leaving 19 bases between them. Measured with immunoSEQ multiplex PCR; TCRdb has only the in-frame clones, and not every one. The repertoire has 65,000 to 95,000 clones, 89% of them found once; the top ten carry around 0.18%. Specimen: CD4+ or CD8+ T cells sorted from blood, collected in a trial of the OX40 agonist ivuxolimab. The V gene is TRBV2, the J gene TRBJ1-4; tentative D call: TRBD1 (5 bases). This clonotype was obtained from an adult with an advanced solid tumor such as melanoma, head and neck, liver or kidney cancer. The CDR3 region is CASSEESVGVDGKLFF. CDR3 bases: TGTGCCAGCAGTGAAGAATCGGTGGGGGTCGACGGAAAACTGTTTTTT.